This note documents a single T cell receptor (beta chain) sequence. These data are taken from a study of blood T cell repertoires in COVID-19. Study-wide background: The United States, Italy and Spain were the sources of the acute and convalescent COVID-19 samples. PBMCs, B-cell-depleted T cells, or T cells provided the cDNA or gDNA that made up the material.

Per the original data handling: Estimated nucleated cell counts came from reference gene primer amplification. Profiling relied on immunoSEQ multiplex PCR, and the TCRdb table lists in-frame clones only, not all of them. The V and J calls and clone size are taken from that table; D and trimming were inferred from the DNA. The sample holds 210,000 or so clones; 80% are singletons and the top ten take nearly 7.5%. Cohorts were based on clinical histories the participants reported. Germline CDR1 LGHNA, CDR2 YSLEER. After removal of 3 bases from V and 0 bases from J, the junction contained 8 bases not matched to a gene. The CDR3 runs to 18 residues.

The TCR originated in a middle-aged woman with acute COVID-19. The V and J genes are TRBV4-3 and TRBJ2-2; 9 bases match TRBD2. Sequenced: PBMCs or T cells enriched from blood (not recorded which). CDR3 loop: CASSQGTLAGANTGELFF. The CDR3 DNA reads TGCGCCAGCAGCCAGGGGACCTTAGCGGGAGCGAACACCGGGGAGCTGTTTTTT.